Presented here are 18 T cell receptor beta chains from one specimen sequenced in a study of cytomegalovirus exposure and HLA in healthy donors (dated by TCRdb to 2017 to 2019). Library construction relied on the immunoSEQ multiplex PCR assay. A mixture of 60 forward primers for TCR Vbeta segments and 13 reverse primers for TCR Jbeta segments was used in the multiplex PCR. TCRdb carries this immuneACCESS record with in-frame sequences only. Its versions omit some clonotypes, under half of them owing to an unresolved V gene in the studies checked, with the rest unexplained. Counted in this sample were some 200,000 clones; roughly 85% of them appeared once. About 1.7% of the sample is in the top ten clones. Sequencing was performed on PBMCs. The receptors originated from a woman in her late teens or twenties in good health and CMV-seronegative.

With regard to this clone: One end of the junction varies from germline; a read error may be responsible. The rearrangement links TRBV7-7 to TRBJ2-1; 7 bases match TRBD1. CDR3 length: 15 residues. CDR1 SSHAT and CDR2 FNYEAQ come from the germline V gene (reference sequence). CDR3 DNA sequence: TGTGCTAGCAGCTTAAAGACAGGGCTATACAATGAGCAGTTCTTC. Encoded protein: CASSLKTGLYNEQFF.

The V gene is TRBV13, the J gene TRBJ2-3; D is unresolved. The ends were cut back, 3 bases at V and 3 bases at J, with 7 bases in the middle. CDR1 and CDR2 from the germline V gene are PRHDT and FYEKMQ (reference sequence). The CDR3 is made up of 13 amino acids. CDR3 sequence: CASSFQETDTQYF. Here the CDR3 DNA reads TGTGCCAGCAGCTTCCAGGAAACAGATACGCAGTATTTT.

The rearrangement uses TRBV29-1 and TRBJ2-2; D is uncertain. CDR3 length: 11 amino acids. Trimming pared 6 bases from V and 8 bases from J, leaving 10 bases between. In germline, CDR1 is SQVTM, CDR2 ANQGSEA. The CDR3 loop reads CSVVGSGELFF. The CDR3 DNA is TGCAGCGTCGTGGGCTCGGGGGAGCTGTTTTTT.

The chain recombines TRBV10-3 with TRBJ2-3; TRBD2 agrees at 9 bases. With 0 bases clipped from V and 4 bases from J, the junction kept 14 bases outside the gene matches. Looked up from germline, CDR1 is ENHRY and CDR2 is SYGVKD. The CDR3 contains 19 residues. The chain's CDR3 is CAISESSTSAGGVPDTQYF. The CDR3 coding sequence is TGTGCCATCAGTGAGTCTTCCACTTCGGCGGGAGGGGTCCCAGATACGCAGTATTTT.

This chain links TRBV5-1 with TRBJ2-2; 8 bases match TRBD2. This CDR3 has 16 amino acids. V shed 0 bases, J shed 1 base, and the junction held 2 bases outside the gene matches. Germline V gene data show CDR1 as SGHRS and CDR2 as YFSETQ. The CDR3 is CASSLGLAGNTGELFF. CDR3 DNA sequence: TGCGCCAGCAGCTTGGGGCTAGCGGGGAACACCGGGGAGCTGTTTTTT.

The chain uses TRBV6-5 and TRBJ1-6; the D gene is possibly TRBD1 (6 bases). The CDR3 loop spans 14 amino acids. Germline V gene lookup returns CDR1 MNHEY and CDR2 SVGAGI. Trimming cost V 6 bases and J 7 bases, with 13 bases left between them. The CDR3 DNA reads TGTGCCAGCAGACCGGGCAGGGGAAATTCACCCCTCCACTTT. Amino acids: CASRPGRGNSPLHF.

This chain links TRBV7-6 with TRBJ2-3, with 8 bases fitting TRBD2. CDR3 length: 15 residues. J lost 4 bases, V lost 5 bases, and 8 bases had no gene match. Germline V lookup: CDR1 SGHVS, CDR2 FNYEAQ. Here the CDR3 reads CASSPLAGTSDTQYF. The CDR3, as DNA: TGTGCCAGCAGCCCGTTAGCGGGAACGTCAGATACGCAGTATTTT.

This clone was counted a few times. The J gene is TRBJ2-3, the V gene TRBV28; a weak D match, TRBD2 (6 bases). With 2 bases removed from V and 5 bases from J, the gap between germline ends came to 8 bases. This CDR3 contains 13 residues. Germline V gene lookup returns CDR1 MDHEN and CDR2 SYDVKM. The CDR3 is CASSLREQDTQYF. DNA of the CDR3: TGTGCCAGCAGTTTACGGGAGCAAGATACGCAGTATTTT.

The genes are TRBV29-1 and TRBJ1-2, with TRBD1 matching over 9 bases. The V and J ends lost 6 bases and 4 bases, in that order; junction bases with no gene match: 9. CDR1 and CDR2 (germline): SQVTM, ANQGSEA. The CDR3 sequence is 14 residues long. The DNA for the CDR3 is TGCAGCGTCCAGAGACAGGGGGGATTCTATGGCTACACCTTC. It is translated as CSVQRQGGFYGYTF.

This clone was observed once. This rearrangement joins TRBV28 to TRBJ2-1; possibly TRBD1 for D (5 bases). Germline V gene sequence: CDR1 MDHEN, CDR2 SYDVKM. Trimming took 6 bases from V and 8 from J, leaving 20 bases between them. The CDR3 contains 15 residues. The CDR3 loop reads CASSIFRVTQDEQFF. The CDR3 DNA sequence: TGTGCCAGCAGCATATTCAGGGTTACTCAGGATGAGCAGTTCTTC.

The chain couples TRBV5-1 to TRBJ1-3; no firm D call. This CDR3 comprises 14 residues. V dropped 4 bases and J dropped 9 bases, with 17 bases sitting between them. Germline V gene sequence: CDR1 SGHRS, CDR2 YFSETQ. CDR3 residues: CASSDSPALGTIYF. For the CDR3, the DNA is TGCGCCAGCAGCGACTCGCCCGCTCTGGGCACCATATATTTT.

This chain joins TRBV29-1 and TRBJ1-1, with 11 bases aligning to TRBD1. Germline V lookup: CDR1 SQVTM, CDR2 ANQGSEA. CDR3 size: 11 residues. Germline trimming cut 8 bases from V and 7 bases from J; bases unmatched to any gene: 3. DNA for the CDR3: TGCAGCTCGGACAGGGGGCGTGAAGCTTTCTTT. This codes for CSSDRGREAFF.

The CDR3 DNA sequence: TGTGCCAGCAACATAGGGGATAGCAATCAGCCCCAGCATTTT. Amino acid sequence: CASNIGDSNQPQHF. The rearrangement uses TRBV28 and TRBJ1-5; a weak D match, TRBD1 (5 bases). With 7 bases removed from V and 0 bases from J, the gap between germline ends came to 10 bases. The CDR3 contains 14 residues. Germline CDR1 and CDR2: MDHEN and SYDVKM.

The gene calls are TRBV15 and TRBJ1-5; maybe TRBD1 (6 bases). The V gene lost 1 base and the J gene lost 7 bases, with 14 bases spanning the gap. Germline CDR1 and CDR2: LNHNV and YYDKDF (reference sequence). The CDR3 runs 15 residues. CDR3 coding DNA: TGTGCCACCAGCAGAGTGCCAGGGGCTGGGCAGCCCCAGCATTTT. Translated: CATSRVPGAGQPQHF.

The chain uses TRBV30 and TRBJ2-7; 9 bases align to TRBD2. J gave up 6 bases and V 5 bases, and 5 bases lay outside the gene matches. This CDR3 has 12 residues. Germline V gene sequence: CDR1 GTSNPN, CDR2 SVGIG (reference sequence). In DNA form, the CDR3 reads TGTGCCTGGGATCGTAGCGGGAGCGAGCAGTACGTC. Encoded protein: CAWDRSGSEQYV.

The sample holds a few counts of this clone. The rearrangement joins TRBV5-4 to TRBJ2-4; the D gene is possibly TRBD1 (5 bases). The V gene's germline CDR1 is SGHNT and CDR2 YYREEE (reference sequence). The CDR3 is 18 residues long. V lost 0 bases to trimming and J lost 0 bases, with 16 bases between them. CDR3 protein: CASSLGSAGSLAKNIQYF. DNA of the CDR3: TGTGCCAGCAGCTTGGGATCGGCAGGGTCTCTAGCCAAAAACATTCAGTACTTC. The full variable domain, in which reference TRBV5-4 and TRBJ2-4 provide the parts outside the CDR3, is ETGVTQSPTHLIKTRGQQVTLRCSSQSGHNTVSWYQQALGQGPQFIFQYYREEENGRGNFPPRFSGLQFPNYSSELNVNALELDDSALYLCASSLGSAGSLAKNIQYFGAGTRLSVL.

This chain joins TRBV29-1 and TRBJ2-7; D may be TRBD2 (7 bases). The CDR3 length is 11 residues. Germline loops: CDR1 SQVTM, CDR2 ANQGSEA. V was cut by 3 bases and J by 9 bases, with 12 bases left in between. CDR3 loop: CSVESGEGQYF. CDR3 in DNA: TGCAGCGTTGAGTCAGGGGAGGGGCAGTACTTC.

The genes are TRBV4-1 and TRBJ1-1; 10 bases are a match to TRBD1. Germline-derived CDR1 and CDR2 are MGHRA and YSYEKL. V lost 4 bases to trimming and J lost 6 bases; unmatched junction nucleotides: 11. The CDR3 runs to 16 residues. The CDR3 loop reads CASSPLGTGDGPEAFF. The CDR3 nucleotides are TGCGCCAGCAGCCCACTTGGGACAGGGGATGGTCCTGAAGCTTTCTTT.